These 18 T cell receptor beta chains came from one sample sequenced in a study of vaccination and CD4 T cells after COVID-19. Their specific antigens are unknown. Time point meaning: late sampling 161 to 241 days after vaccination in a few convalescent patients. Treatment noted: approximately 11-day PBMC culture with coronavirus spike peptide pools or control peptides (ViraFEST assay). Cultured CD4+ T cell DNA was sequenced using the Oncomine TCR Beta short-read assay. TCRdb re-analysed the PCR reads in MiXCR, keeping a single row per CDR3 protein. The sample holds fewer than 30,000 distinct CDR3 sequences, less than 45% seen once. The sequences come from CD4+ T cells from blood, cultured in vitro, collected about 7 months after SARS-CoV-2 vaccination. All receptors come from a human donor who had recovered from COVID-19.

This clonotype was seen a few times. This chain uses TRBV7-9 with TRBJ2-3, with D possibly TRBD2 on 6 matching bases. Germline CDR1 SEHNR, CDR2 FQNEAQ (reference sequence). This CDR3 comprises 15 residues. Trimming removed 1 base at V and 2 bases at J, with 10 bases between. The CDR3 region has the DNA TGTGCCAGCAGCTTAGAAGGCGGGAACACAGATACGCAGTATTTT. This sequence encodes CASSLEGGNTDTQYF.

V and J are TRBV20-1 and TRBJ2-3, with 12 bases fitting TRBD2. J was trimmed by 5 bases and V by 4 bases; bases with no gene match: 4. Germline V gives CDR1 DFQATT, CDR2 SNEGSKA (reference sequence). The CDR3 covers 14 residues. CDR3 DNA sequence: TGCAGTGCTAAGACTAGCGGGAGATTAGATACGCAGTATTTT. Translated: CSAKTSGRLDTQYF.

Notes on this clonotype: The junction departs from germline at one end; a sequencing error may be responsible. The CDR3, as DNA: TGCAGCGTTGAATTAGGACAGAAAGAGACCCGGTACTTC. Protein product: CSVELGQKETRYF. The gene calls are TRBV29-1 and TRBJ2-5; TRBD1 is a possible D gene (6 bases). The germline V gene encodes CDR1 SQVTM and CDR2 ANQGSEA. The length of the CDR3 is 13 residues. The full variable domain, rest sourced from reference TRBV29-1 and TRBJ2-5, is SAVISQKPSRDICQRGTSLTIQCQVDSQVTMMFWYRQQPGQSLTLIATANQGSEATYESGFVIDKFPISRPNLTFSTLTVSNMSPEDSSIYLCSVELGQKETRYFGPGTRLLVL.

This chain's CDR3 is CSAGTGSETQYF. CDR3 DNA sequence: TGCAGTGCTGGGACAGGGTCAGAGACCCAGTACTTC. This chain uses TRBV20-1 with TRBJ2-5, with 9 bases that match TRBD1. Trimming at V came to 5 bases and at J to 4 bases, leaving 2 bases not matched to a gene. Germline V gene sequence: CDR1 DFQATT, CDR2 SNEGSKA (reference sequence). The CDR3 is 12 residues long.

This clonotype turned up a few times. The genes are TRBV7-8 and TRBJ1-2; D unclear. Trimming removed 3 bases at V and 1 base at J, with 9 bases between. The CDR3 has 14 amino acids. The germline CDR1 and CDR2 sequences are SGHVS and FQNEAQ. Written as DNA, the CDR3 is TGTGCCAGCAGCTTGACGGACGGTAACTATGGCTACACCTTC. This translates into CASSLTDGNYGYTF.

The genes are TRBV12-3 or TRBV12-4 and TRBJ1-2; weak D call: TRBD1 (5 bases). Trimming cost V 5 bases and J 8 bases, with 21 bases left between them. CDR3 length equals 15 residues. This CDR3 is CASSPPGRREGGYTF. The CDR3 DNA is TGTGCCAGCAGTCCTCCGGGACGTCGGGAAGGAGGCTACACCTTC.

The CDR3, as DNA: TGTGCCAGCGGTTCGACCGGGAACTATGGCTACACCTTC. As protein: CASGSTGNYGYTF. The V gene is TRBV6-2 or TRBV6-3, the J gene TRBJ1-2; D is undetermined. This CDR3 has 13 residues. In germline, CDR1 is MNHEY, CDR2 SVGEGT. Deletions cut 8 bases from V and 2 bases from J, with 12 bases between.

J is TRBJ2-1 and V is TRBV7-2; the D call may be TRBD1 or TRBD2 (5 bases each). The germline V and J ends were trimmed by 5 bases and 5 bases, with 16 bases remaining between them. The CDR3 has 15 amino acids. Germline CDR1 reads SGHTA; CDR2 reads FQGNSA. Written as DNA, the CDR3 is TGTGCCAGCAGCCGACCGGGGCTTAAGAACAATGAGCAGTTCTTC. Protein: CASSRPGLKNNEQFF.

This clonotype showed up just a few times. CDR3 sequence reads: CASSGGEGGKPQHF. The CDR3 nucleotides read TGTGCCAGCAGTGGAGGGGAAGGGGGCAAGCCCCAGCATTTT. V usage is TRBV2 and J usage is TRBJ1-5, with 7 bases fitting TRBD1. V shed 4 bases and J 8 bases; nucleotides not matched to a gene: 8. CDR1 and CDR2 (germline): SNHLY, FYNNEI. This CDR3 spans 14 amino acids.

This clonotype has only a few counts. The CDR3 bases are TGCAGTGCCATACGAACTAGCGGGAGGGTAAGCTCCTACAATGAGCAGTTCTTC. It codes for CSAIRTSGRVSSYNEQFF. The chain combines TRBV20-1 with TRBJ2-1; 13 bases align to TRBD2. The CDR3 runs 18 residues. Germline CDR1 is DFQATT and CDR2 is SNEGSKA (reference sequence). J gave up 0 bases and V 6 bases, and 11 bases lay outside the gene matches.

This clonotype turned up a few times. The chain uses TRBV20-1 and TRBJ1-2; D unresolved. V was trimmed by 5 bases and J by 5 bases, leaving 12 bases between them. This CDR3 is 12 amino acids long. Germline CDR1 reads DFQATT; CDR2 reads SNEGSKA (reference sequence). The CDR3 sequence is CSASEKGYGYTF. The CDR3 coding sequence is TGCAGTGCTTCTGAGAAAGGATATGGCTACACCTTC.

There are a few counts of this clonotype. For the CDR3, the DNA is TGTGCCACCAGTGGGTCGTCAGAGACCCAGTACTTC. Its protein is CATSGSSETQYF. V gene TRBV24-1 combines with J gene TRBJ2-5; D unclear. The CDR3 sequence is 12 residues long. The germline V gene encodes CDR1 KGHDR and CDR2 SFDVKD. The ends were cut back, 5 bases at V and 4 bases at J, with 7 bases in the middle.

This clonotype was counted a single time. The chain has TRBV10-3 and TRBJ2-1, with a weak D call TRBD1 (8 bases). Germline V gene lookup returns CDR1 ENHRY and CDR2 SYGVKD. Trimming took off 8 bases at V and 0 bases at J, with 14 bases between the two ends. CDR3 length: 15 amino acids. The CDR3 sequence: CAIGGDRSSYNEQFF. The CDR3 nucleotides are TGTGCCATCGGGGGGGACAGGAGCTCCTACAATGAGCAGTTCTTC.

The chain uses TRBV18 and TRBJ2-5, with 9 bases identical to TRBD2. From germline, CDR1 is KGHSH and CDR2 LQKENI. With V trimmed by 2 bases and J by 3 bases, 13 bases remained unmatched. The CDR3 is made up of 18 amino acids. The CDR3 bases are TGTGCCAGCTCACCATCAAGTTTGGTAATAGCGGGAGAAGAGACCCAGTACTTC. It translates to CASSPSSLVIAGEETQYF.

The rearrangement joins TRBV7-3 to TRBJ2-3; D is uncertain. Looked up from germline, CDR1 is SGHTA and CDR2 is FQGTGA. The CDR3 is made up of 14 amino acids. The germline V and J ends were trimmed by 4 bases and 1 base, with 9 bases remaining between them. The CDR3 DNA sequence: TGTGCCAGCAGCTCCGGGCCTGGCACAGATACGCAGTATTTT. Amino acids: CASSSGPGTDTQYF.

The chain is built from TRBV7-9 and TRBJ1-1; no reliable D call. V was clipped by 3 bases and J by 3 bases, with 8 bases between them. The length of the CDR3 is 13 residues. Germline CDR1 reads SEHNR; CDR2 reads FQNEAQ (reference sequence). This chain's CDR3 is CASSFGQDTEAFF. The CDR3 bases are TGTGCCAGCAGCTTCGGTCAGGACACTGAAGCTTTCTTT.

This clonotype showed up just a few times. The gene calls are TRBV28 and TRBJ1-2; 10 nucleotides agree with TRBD1. The junction had 6 bases not matched to a gene; V was cut back by 6 bases and J by 8 bases. Germline V gives CDR1 MDHEN, CDR2 SYDVKM. This CDR3 region has 13 residues. CDR3 in amino acids: CASRLDRGEGYTF. The CDR3 DNA is TGTGCCAGCAGGTTGGACAGGGGGGAAGGCTACACCTTC.

This clonotype was counted a few times. CDR3 nucleotides: TGTGCCAGCAGTTCCGGAACAAGTACGCAGTATTTT. It yields the protein CASSSGTSTQYF. The chain couples TRBV28 to TRBJ2-3; no definite D call. From germline, CDR1 is MDHEN and CDR2 SYDVKM. With 4 bases removed from V and 8 bases from J, the gap between germline ends came to 10 bases. The CDR3 totals 12 residues.